The rows below give T cell receptor beta chains drawn from one sample of a study of blood T cell repertoires in COVID-19. Using immunoSEQ multiplex PCR, the repertoire was profiled, and TCRdb retains in-frame clones only, with some absent. The table lists some 160,000 clones, about 80% of them singletons. What was sequenced was peripheral blood. These receptors all come from an elderly woman with acute or convalescent COVID-19. Each CDR3 is given with its conserved first and last residue. D genes are given only for firm matches. Clone size is given for some rows only: seen once, a few or many times, or a class if the clone is expanded.

clone size	V gene	J gene	D gene	CDR3 DNA	CDR3 protein
-	TRBV11-3	TRBJ1-3	TRBD1	TGTGCCAGCAGCTTCGGACAGGGCTCTGGAAACACCATATATTTT	CASSFGQGSGNTIYF
-	TRBV5-1	TRBJ2-5	TRBD2	TGCGCCAGCAGCCTGGGGACTAGCGGGAGTATGACCCAGTACTTC	CASSLGTSGSMTQYF
-	TRBV10-3	TRBJ1-1	TRBD1	TGTGCCATCAGTGTTGGACAGGGGGCCCCTGAAGCTTTCTTT	CAISVGQGAPEAFF
-	TRBV6-5	TRBJ1-6	-	TGTGCCACCAAGGTCGGGCAGGGGAGTTCACCCCTCCACTTT	CATKVGQGSSPLHF
-	TRBV18	TRBJ2-5	-	TGTGCCAGCTCACCAGGGGGGAGTGAAGAGACCCAGTACTTC	CASSPGGSEETQYF
-	TRBV10-3	TRBJ2-6	TRBD2	TGTGCCACTGGGGGGGAAGCTGTCTCTGGGGCCAACGTCCTGACTTTC	CATGGEAVSGANVLTF
-	TRBV4-1	TRBJ2-6	TRBD2	TGCGCCAGCAGCCAAGATTACCCCGGACTAGCGGGACCTGGGGCCAACGTCCTGACTTTC	CASSQDYPGLAGPGANVLTF
-	TRBV9	TRBJ2-2	TRBD2	TGTGCCAGCAGCGAGGGCTTGGGGCGGGAGGGCCCCAACACCGGGGAGCTGTTTTTT	CASSEGLGREGPNTGELFF
-	TRBV7-2	TRBJ1-1	-	TGTGCCAGCAGCTCCTTAGGACCAGGGTCCACTGAAGCTTTCTTT	CASSSLGPGSTEAFF
-	TRBV28	TRBJ1-2	TRBD1	TGTGCCAGCAGTTCTGGACAGGGGTTAAGGGACTCTGGCTACACCTTC	CASSSGQGLRDSGYTF
-	TRBV3-1/TRBV3-2	TRBJ1-2	-	TGTGCCAGCAGCCAAGGGACAGTTATCTATGGCTACACCTTC	CASSQGTVIYGYTF
-	TRBV23-1	TRBJ1-6	TRBD1	TGCGCCAGCAGTCACCGGGACAGCGTAAACTATAATTCACCCCTCCACTTT	CASSHRDSVNYNSPLHF
-	TRBV11-2	TRBJ2-5	TRBD2	TGTGCCAGCAGCTTACTGTTCGCGGGGGACCAAGAGACCCAGTACTTC	CASSLLFAGDQETQYF
-	TRBV4-2	TRBJ1-2	TRBD1	TGTGCCAGCAGCCAAGTCGAGGGGGCAAGCTATGGCTACACCTTC	CASSQVEGASYGYTF
-	TRBV6-5	TRBJ1-4	TRBD1	TGTGCCAGCAGTTTAAAGGACAGGGGCGTTAATGAAAAACTGTTTTTT	CASSLKDRGVNEKLFF
few	TRBV30	TRBJ2-5	-	TGTGCCCTACAGCCCGGAGGAGAGACCCAGTACTTC	CALQPGGETQYF
few	TRBV7-2	TRBJ2-1	TRBD1	TGTGCCAGCAGCTTAGTGGGACAGGGGATCGATGAGCAGTTCTTC	CASSLVGQGIDEQFF
-	TRBV6-5	TRBJ2-7	-	TGTGCCAGCAGTTCAGGGTATGCCTCCTACGAGCAGTACTTC	CASSSGYASYEQYF
-	TRBV19	TRBJ1-5	-	TGTGCCAGTAGTATAAGGGCAGGGGATCATCAGCCCCAGCATTTT	CASSIRAGDHQPQHF
few	TRBV10-3	TRBJ1-1	-	TGTGCCATCAGAGCAGGTTTGAACACTGAAGCTTTCTTT	CAIRAGLNTEAFF
once	TRBV24-1	TRBJ1-4	TRBD1	TGTGCCACCAGTCAGGGGACAGAACTGTTTTTT	CATSQGTELFF
-	TRBV7-8	TRBJ1-1	TRBD1	TGTGCCAGCAGCTTGGGACAGGGACTAAATTCTGAAGCTTTCTTT	CASSLGQGLNSEAFF
-	TRBV12-3/TRBV12-4	TRBJ1-2	-	TGTGCCAGCAGTTTGACAGCTAACTATGGCTACACCTTC	CASSLTANYGYTF
-	TRBV6-6	TRBJ2-7	-	TGTGCCAGCACCTCGACGGGCAGGGGCCTAGGAGAGCAGTACTTC	CASTSTGRGLGEQYF
-	TRBV7-9	TRBJ1-4	TRBD1	TGTGCCAGCAGCTTAGCCGGGACAGTGGGTGAAAAACTGTTTTTT	CASSLAGTVGEKLFF
-	TRBV5-6	TRBJ1-1	-	TGTGCCAGCAGCTTGATTAGGGGTATAGACACTGAAGCTTTCTTT	CASSLIRGIDTEAFF
-	TRBV2	TRBJ1-2	-	TGTGCCAGCAGTGAACTCAGGGGCGGCTATGGCTACACCTTC	CASSELRGGYGYTF
-	TRBV4-2	TRBJ1-4	-	TGTGCCAGCAGCCAAGAACAACAGGGTAACGAAAAACTGTTTTTT	CASSQEQQGNEKLFF
few	TRBV19	TRBJ1-5	-	TGTGCCAGTAGTGCAGGGTTCGGGAATCAGCCCCAGCATTTT	CASSAGFGNQPQHF
-	TRBV7-7	TRBJ2-2	-	TGTGCCAGCAGGACAGGCCCAAACGCGAACACCGGGGAGCTGTTTTTT	CASRTGPNANTGELFF
-	TRBV6-2/TRBV6-3	TRBJ1-1	-	TGTGCCAGCAGTTATGCGGGGGTGGATGAAGCTTTCTTT	CASSYAGVDEAFF
-	TRBV7-6	TRBJ2-3	TRBD2	TGTGCCAGCAGCTTACGGGGAGGGCCCTCAGATACGCAGTATTTT	CASSLRGGPSDTQYF
-	TRBV9	TRBJ2-1	-	TGTGCCAGCAGCGTAGGCTCAGGTCTGGGCAATGAGCAGTTCTTC	CASSVGSGLGNEQFF
-	TRBV7-9	TRBJ1-2	-	TGTGCCAGCAGCTTATTAAGGGGCTATGGCTACACCTTC	CASSLLRGYGYTF
-	TRBV11-2	TRBJ1-6	TRBD1	TGTGCCAGCAGCATCCCCCGGACAGGGGGAAATTCACCCCTCCACTTT	CASSIPRTGGNSPLHF
-	TRBV4-1	TRBJ1-6	-	TGCGCCAGCAGCCAAGATCTAGATGGGTATAATTCACCCCTCCACTTT	CASSQDLDGYNSPLHF
-	TRBV24-1	TRBJ1-3	-	TGTGCCGTCGGGGGGGTTTTAACAGCCGCGGCGGTCTCTGGAAACACCATATATTTT	CAVGGVLTAAAVSGNTIYF
-	TRBV24-1	TRBJ2-1	TRBD2	TGTGCCACCAGTGAATCTATCGGGGGGGCCTACAATGAGCAGTTCTTC	CATSESIGGAYNEQFF
-	TRBV4-3	TRBJ2-3	TRBD2	TGCGCCAGCAGCCAAGGACTAGCCCCGGGGGATACGCAGTATTTT	CASSQGLAPGDTQYF
once	TRBV20-1	TRBJ1-1	-	TGCAGTGCCCCATGGAACACTGAAGCTTTCTTT	CSAPWNTEAFF